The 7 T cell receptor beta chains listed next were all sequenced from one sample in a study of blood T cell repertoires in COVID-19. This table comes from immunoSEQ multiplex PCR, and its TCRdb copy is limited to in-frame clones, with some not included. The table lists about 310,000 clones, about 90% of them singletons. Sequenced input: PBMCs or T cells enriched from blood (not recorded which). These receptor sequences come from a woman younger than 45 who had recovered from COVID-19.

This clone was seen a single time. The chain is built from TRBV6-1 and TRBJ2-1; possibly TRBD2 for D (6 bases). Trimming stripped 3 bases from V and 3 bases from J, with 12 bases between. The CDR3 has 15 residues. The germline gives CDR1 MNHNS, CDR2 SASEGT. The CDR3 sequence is CASSELAGSYNEQFF. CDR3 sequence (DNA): TGTGCCAGCAGTGAGCTGGCGGGAAGCTACAATGAGCAGTTCTTC.

CDR3 sequence (DNA): TGCGCCAGCAGCATGGACAGGGGGTACCTAAAGAGCACAGATACGCAGTATTTT. Its translation is CASSMDRGYLKSTDTQYF. The V gene is TRBV5-1, the J gene TRBJ2-3, with 10 bases lining up with TRBD1. J gave up 0 bases and V 4 bases, and 11 bases lay outside the gene matches. The CDR3 is 18 residues long. The germline V gene encodes CDR1 SGHRS and CDR2 YFSETQ.

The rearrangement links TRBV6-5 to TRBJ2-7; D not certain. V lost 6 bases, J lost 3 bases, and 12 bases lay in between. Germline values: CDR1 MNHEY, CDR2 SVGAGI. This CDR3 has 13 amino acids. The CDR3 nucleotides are TGTGCCAGCAGACGGAGTGAGCTCTACGAGCAGTACTTC. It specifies CASRRSELYEQYF.

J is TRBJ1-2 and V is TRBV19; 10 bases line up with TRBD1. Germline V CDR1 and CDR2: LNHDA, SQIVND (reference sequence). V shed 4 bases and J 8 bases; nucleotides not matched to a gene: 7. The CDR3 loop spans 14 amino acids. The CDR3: CASSTLTGGAGYTF. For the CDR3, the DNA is TGTGCCAGTAGTACCCTGACAGGGGGCGCGGGCTACACCTTC.

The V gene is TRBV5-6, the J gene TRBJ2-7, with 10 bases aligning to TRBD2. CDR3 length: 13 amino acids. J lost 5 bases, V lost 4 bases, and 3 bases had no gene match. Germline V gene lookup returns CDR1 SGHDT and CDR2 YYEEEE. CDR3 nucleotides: TGTGCCAGCAGCCTAGCGGGAGTAAACGAGCAGTACTTC. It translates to CASSLAGVNEQYF.

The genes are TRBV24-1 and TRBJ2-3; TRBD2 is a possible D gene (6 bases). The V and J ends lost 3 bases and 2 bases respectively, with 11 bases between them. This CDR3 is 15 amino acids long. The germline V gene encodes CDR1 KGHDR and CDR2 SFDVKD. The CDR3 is CATSDGPGLTDTQYF. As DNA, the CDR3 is TGTGCCACCAGTGATGGCCCGGGACTCACAGATACGCAGTATTTT.

The CDR3 sequence: CASSLDQGTEQYF. Written as DNA, the CDR3 is TGTGCCAGCAGCTTAGACCAGGGGACCGAGCAGTACTTC. This chain joins TRBV11-3 and TRBJ2-7, with D tentatively TRBD1 (6 bases). Trimming left V 0 bases short and J 6 bases short, with 9 bases between. This CDR3 has 13 amino acids. Germline-derived CDR1 and CDR2 are SGHNT and YENEEA.